The rows below give T cell receptor beta chains drawn from one sample of a study of long-term antiretroviral therapy in people with HIV. This table comes from immunoSEQ multiplex PCR, and its TCRdb copy is limited to in-frame clones, with some not included. The profile covers roughly 29,000 clones, with approximately 95% appearing a single time and roughly 8% taken by the ten largest. Source: unsorted PBMCs, taken 5.3 years after starting antiretroviral therapy. The receptors shown here come from a man in his thirties or forties with HIV. Both conserved end residues are part of each CDR3. The D gene is left open where the match is weak. The size of a clone is reported for some rows only, either as once, few or many, or as a class for expanded clones.

CDR3 DNA: TGTGCCAGCAGTTACGGGGGATACACTGAAGCTTTCTTT
CDR3 protein: CASSYGGYTEAFF
D gene: NA
V gene: TRBV6-5
J gene: TRBJ1-1
clone size: NA

CDR3 DNA: TGTGCCAGAGGGGATTTGAACACTGAAGCTTTCTTT
CDR3 protein: CARGDLNTEAFF
D gene: NA
V gene: TRBV7-9
J gene: TRBJ1-1
clone size: NA

CDR3 DNA: TGTGCCAGCAGCTTCACAGGGAATCGGGCTGAAAAACTGTTTTTT
CDR3 protein: CASSFTGNRAEKLFF
D gene: NA
V gene: TRBV6-5
J gene: TRBJ1-4
clone size: NA

CDR3 DNA: TGTGCCAGCAGCGAGAATCCATGGACAGAGAAATACGAGCAGTACTTC
CDR3 protein: CASSENPWTEKYEQYF
D gene: NA
V gene: TRBV7-2
J gene: TRBJ2-7
clone size: NA

CDR3 DNA: TGCGCCAGCAGCCCTGTCGGGGGGTACACTGAAGCTTTCTTT
CDR3 protein: CASSPVGGYTEAFF
D gene: NA
V gene: TRBV5-1
J gene: TRBJ1-1
clone size: NA

CDR3 DNA: TGCGCCAGCAGCTTGTCTAGCGGGGGTTACAATGAGCAGTTCTTC
CDR3 protein: CASSLSSGGYNEQFF
D gene: TRBD2
V gene: TRBV5-1
J gene: TRBJ2-1
clone size: NA

CDR3 DNA: TGTGCCAGCAGTGAAGTAAAACAGGGTAACTATGGCTACACCTTC
CDR3 protein: CASSEVKQGNYGYTF
D gene: NA
V gene: TRBV2
J gene: TRBJ1-2
clone size: NA

CDR3 DNA: TGTGCCAGCAGCTTGAGAACGGGGCTAAGCACAGATACGCAGTATTTT
CDR3 protein: CASSLRTGLSTDTQYF
D gene: NA
V gene: TRBV5-4
J gene: TRBJ2-3
clone size: NA

CDR3 DNA: TGTGCCAGTAGACCATCCCGGGACCCCAGCTCTGGAAACACCATATATTTT
CDR3 protein: CASRPSRDPSSGNTIYF
D gene: NA
V gene: TRBV19
J gene: TRBJ1-3
clone size: NA

CDR3 DNA: TGTGCCAGCAGCCAAGATCGTCAGGGTATTCAGTACTTC
CDR3 protein: CASSQDRQGIQYF
D gene: NA
V gene: TRBV4-2
J gene: TRBJ2-4
clone size: NA

CDR3 DNA: TGTGCCAGCAGCCAAGGCAACTCGGGCGAGCAGTACTTC
CDR3 protein: CASSQGNSGEQYF
D gene: NA
V gene: TRBV4-2
J gene: TRBJ2-7
clone size: NA

CDR3 DNA: TGTGCCAGCAGCTTGGGACCACGCGAGCAGTACTTC
CDR3 protein: CASSLGPREQYF
D gene: NA
V gene: TRBV5-6
J gene: TRBJ2-7
clone size: NA

CDR3 DNA: TGTGCCAGTAGTATAGCCCCGGGGGAGTACGGCTACACCTTC
CDR3 protein: CASSIAPGEYGYTF
D gene: NA
V gene: TRBV19
J gene: TRBJ1-2
clone size: NA

CDR3 DNA: TGCGCCAGCAGCTGGGGGCCAGCTAGCACAGATACGCAGTATTTT
CDR3 protein: CASSWGPASTDTQYF
D gene: NA
V gene: TRBV5-1
J gene: TRBJ2-3
clone size: NA

CDR3 DNA: TGTGCCAGCAGCCCTACCCGGACAGGGAACACTGAAGCTTTCTTT
CDR3 protein: CASSPTRTGNTEAFF
D gene: TRBD1
V gene: TRBV11-2
J gene: TRBJ1-1
clone size: NA

CDR3 DNA: TGTGCCAGCAGTATTTCGCCAACGGGAGGATATGGCTACACCTTC
CDR3 protein: CASSISPTGGYGYTF
D gene: NA
V gene: TRBV2
J gene: TRBJ1-2
clone size: NA

CDR3 DNA: TGTGCCAGCAGCGACCCGGGACTAGCCGCAGATACGCAGTATTTT
CDR3 protein: CASSDPGLAADTQYF
D gene: TRBD2
V gene: TRBV11-2
J gene: TRBJ2-3
clone size: NA

CDR3 DNA: TGTGCCAGCAGCTCCAGGGGGTTAGCCACTGAAGCTTTCTTT
CDR3 protein: CASSSRGLATEAFF
D gene: TRBD1
V gene: TRBV7-9
J gene: TRBJ1-1
clone size: NA

CDR3 DNA: TGTGCCACCTCGATAGGTCTATCTAAGCCTACCACTCTAAAGCAGTACTTC
CDR3 protein: CATSIGLSKPTTLKQYF
D gene: NA
V gene: TRBV5-4
J gene: TRBJ2-7
clone size: NA

CDR3 DNA: TGTGCCAGCAGCGTAGCGGCGGCCGAGTCGAACACTGAAGCTTTCTTT
CDR3 protein: CASSVAAAESNTEAFF
D gene: NA
V gene: TRBV9
J gene: TRBJ1-1
clone size: NA

CDR3 DNA: TGTGCCAGCAGCCCCCGACTAGCGGGAGAGGACTACGAGCAGTACTTC
CDR3 protein: CASSPRLAGEDYEQYF
D gene: TRBD2
V gene: TRBV9
J gene: TRBJ2-7
clone size: once

CDR3 DNA: TGCGCCAGCAGCCAAGATGTGGGCGGCCTCTCTGGGGCCAACGTCCTGACTTTC
CDR3 protein: CASSQDVGGLSGANVLTF
D gene: NA
V gene: TRBV4-1
J gene: TRBJ2-6
clone size: NA

CDR3 DNA: TGTGCCAGCAGCTTAGGGGGATCCTATGGCTACACCTTC
CDR3 protein: CASSLGGSYGYTF
D gene: NA
V gene: TRBV7-9
J gene: TRBJ1-2
clone size: NA

CDR3 DNA: TGTGCCAGCAGCTACGACAGAAACTATGGCTACACCTTC
CDR3 protein: CASSYDRNYGYTF
D gene: NA
V gene: TRBV7-2
J gene: TRBJ1-2
clone size: NA

CDR3 DNA: TGCGCCAGCAGCTTGCTGGGAGGGGATGGCTTTGGCTACACCTTC
CDR3 protein: CASSLLGGDGFGYTF
D gene: NA
V gene: TRBV5-1
J gene: TRBJ1-2
clone size: NA

CDR3 DNA: TGTGCCAGCAGTGAAAGCGGGACCCGGTCTGGGGACCAGTACTTC
CDR3 protein: CASSESGTRSGDQYF
D gene: TRBD2
V gene: TRBV6-1
J gene: TRBJ2-5
clone size: NA

CDR3 DNA: TGCGCCAGCAGGCCCCAAACTAGCGGGGGGACCTCCTACGAGCAGTACTTC
CDR3 protein: CASRPQTSGGTSYEQYF
D gene: TRBD2
V gene: TRBV5-1
J gene: TRBJ2-7
clone size: NA

CDR3 DNA: TGTGCCAGCTCACCACCGGGTGGCGGCTACACCTTC
CDR3 protein: CASSPPGGGYTF
D gene: NA
V gene: TRBV18
J gene: TRBJ1-2
clone size: NA

CDR3 DNA: TGTGCCAGCAGTGACGGCAGCAATCAGCCCCAGCATTTT
CDR3 protein: CASSDGSNQPQHF
D gene: NA
V gene: TRBV6-4
J gene: TRBJ1-5
clone size: NA

CDR3 DNA: TGTGCCAGCAGCCGGACAGGGGAGGGCTACGAGCAGTACTTC
CDR3 protein: CASSRTGEGYEQYF
D gene: TRBD1
V gene: TRBV7-6
J gene: TRBJ2-7
clone size: NA

CDR3 DNA: TGTGCCACCAGCAATACCTTACTAGCGGGAGTGGTAGGTGAGCAGTTCTTC
CDR3 protein: CATSNTLLAGVVGEQFF
D gene: TRBD2
V gene: TRBV15
J gene: TRBJ2-1
clone size: NA

CDR3 DNA: TGCGCCAGCAGCTTTCCGTCGGACGGATATGGGAATGAGCAGTTCTTC
CDR3 protein: CASSFPSDGYGNEQFF
D gene: NA
V gene: TRBV5-1
J gene: TRBJ2-1
clone size: NA

CDR3 DNA: TGTGCCAGCAGTCCCCCAAGAATTCAGTACTTC
CDR3 protein: CASSPPRIQYF
D gene: NA
V gene: TRBV27
J gene: TRBJ2-4
clone size: NA

CDR3 DNA: TGTGCCAGCAGCTTAGAACAGGTTGGGTCTGAAGCTTTCTTT
CDR3 protein: CASSLEQVGSEAFF
D gene: NA
V gene: TRBV7-9
J gene: TRBJ1-1
clone size: NA

CDR3 DNA: TGTGCCAGCAGCTTAACTCCGGACTCCGGGACAGATACGCAGTATTTT
CDR3 protein: CASSLTPDSGTDTQYF
D gene: NA
V gene: TRBV7-8
J gene: TRBJ2-3
clone size: NA

CDR3 DNA: TGTGCCAGCAGCCCGGGACTAGCGAATACCCTTAGCACAGATACGCAGTATTTT
CDR3 protein: CASSPGLANTLSTDTQYF
D gene: TRBD2
V gene: TRBV14
J gene: TRBJ2-3
clone size: NA

CDR3 DNA: TGTGCCAGCAGCGAAGAGACAGGGCGCAATGAGCAGTTCTTC
CDR3 protein: CASSEETGRNEQFF
D gene: TRBD1
V gene: TRBV9
J gene: TRBJ2-1
clone size: NA

CDR3 DNA: TGCAGCGTTGGCCCACAGGGAACCGCGAATGAGCAGTTCTTC
CDR3 protein: CSVGPQGTANEQFF
D gene: NA
V gene: TRBV29-1
J gene: TRBJ2-1
clone size: NA

CDR3 DNA: TGTGCCAGCAGCCCCCCCTCGGATGAGCAGTTCTTC
CDR3 protein: CASSPPSDEQFF
D gene: NA
V gene: TRBV9
J gene: TRBJ2-1
clone size: NA

CDR3 DNA: TGTGCCTGGAGTGGTTACACCGGGGAGCTGTTTTTT
CDR3 protein: CAWSGYTGELFF
D gene: NA
V gene: TRBV30
J gene: TRBJ2-2
clone size: NA